Sequencing of this T cell receptor (beta chain) was carried out in a study of T cells after yellow fever vaccination. Study overall: Some fractions had low cell numbers, and these were prepared with SMART-Seq v4 Ultra Low Input. Study findings and constraints: Bulk-population clonotypes that are abundant could appear as contaminants in FACS-sorted repertoires. Reappearance after the booster was seen for most primary-vaccination clones, at about 95% CD4 and roughly 90% CD8.

TCR cDNA was made by 5'RACE template switching, adding a universal primer site and UMIs. A single record per CDR3 protein comes from TCRdb applying MiXCR to the 5' RACE reads. The top ten clones hold around an eighth of a sample with 450,000 to 550,000 distinct CDR3 sequences, roughly 21% of them seen once. As regards this clonotype: Its antigen is as yet unknown.

Source: PBMCs, taken 15 days after the yellow fever booster vaccination. The sequence derives from a man under 40 who received the YFV17D yellow fever vaccine.

Written as DNA, the CDR3 is TGCGCCAGCCTCCGAGAGACAGCCGGACATACAGATACGCAGTATTTT. It codes for CASLRETAGHTDTQYF. The rearrangement joins TRBV5-1 to TRBJ2-3; D may be TRBD1 (5 bases). CDR3 length: 16 amino acids. Per the germline V gene, CDR1 is SGHRS and CDR2 is YFSETQ. Trimming took 7 bases from V and 3 from J, leaving 21 bases between them.